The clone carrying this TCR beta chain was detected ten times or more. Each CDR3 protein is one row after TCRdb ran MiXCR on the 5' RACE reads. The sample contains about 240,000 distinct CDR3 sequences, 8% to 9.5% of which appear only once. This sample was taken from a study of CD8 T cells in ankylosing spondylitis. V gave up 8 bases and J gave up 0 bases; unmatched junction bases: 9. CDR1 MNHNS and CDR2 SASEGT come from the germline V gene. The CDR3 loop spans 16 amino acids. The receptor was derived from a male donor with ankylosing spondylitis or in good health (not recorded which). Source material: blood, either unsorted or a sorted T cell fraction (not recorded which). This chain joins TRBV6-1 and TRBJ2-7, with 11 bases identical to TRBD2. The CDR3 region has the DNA TGTGCCAGCTCTCGCGGACTAGCGGGTTTCTCCTACGAGCAGTACTTC. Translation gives CASSRGLAGFSYEQYF.